Below, 19 T cell receptor beta chains from the same sample are listed, as sequenced in a study of T cell repertoires in cytomegalovirus infection. One entry per CDR3 protein results from TCRdb running MiXCR on the reads. The sample lists 250,000 to 300,000 distinct CDR3 sequences, roughly 13% occurring once. The material sequenced was PBMCs. These receptors all come from a human donor in good health (CMV status not recorded). Some clones in this sample may be carry-over from other donors' samples.

Many counts were recorded for this clonotype. This chain uses TRBV25-1 with TRBJ2-2, with D maybe TRBD1 (5 bases). Trimming cost V 0 bases and J 3 bases, with 5 bases left between them. There are 14 residues in the CDR3. Germline loops: CDR1 MGHDK, CDR2 SYGVNS. CDR3: CASSEYRDTGELFF. As DNA, the CDR3 is TGTGCCAGCAGTGAATACAGGGACACCGGGGAGCTGTTTTTT.

The CDR3 here is CSFSAGVANIQYF. In DNA, the CDR3 is TGCAGCTTCTCAGCGGGAGTCGCCAACATTCAGTACTTC. The J gene is TRBJ2-4, the V gene TRBV29-1; TRBD2 matches at 8 bases. The CDR3 extends over 13 amino acids. V shed 8 bases and J 7 bases; nucleotides not matched to a gene: 10. Germline CDR1 and CDR2: SQVTM and ANQGSEA.

This clonotype was seen repeatedly, ten times or more. CDR3 loop: CASSLIGPGQGNEQYF. CDR3 DNA: TGTGCCAGCAGTTTAATAGGACCGGGACAGGGGAACGAGCAGTACTTC. The chain couples TRBV28 to TRBJ2-7, with TRBD1 matching 10 bases. Germline lookup yields CDR1 MDHEN and CDR2 SYDVKM. V trimming: 2 bases; J trimming: 5 bases; junction bases outside the gene matches: 9. This CDR3 contains 16 residues.

Many counts were recorded for this clonotype. The V and J genes are TRBV5-5 and TRBJ1-4, with D possibly being TRBD1 (6 bases). This CDR3 region has 18 residues. With 1 base removed from V and 8 bases from J, the gap between germline ends came to 24 bases. Looked up from germline, CDR1 is SGHKS and CDR2 is YYEKEE (reference sequence). The CDR3 nucleotides are TGTGCCAGCAGCTTGACAAACTGGGGCGGGGGCCCCGAAGAAAAACTGTTTTTT. Translation: CASSLTNWGGGPEEKLFF.

This clonotype was detected only a few times. CDR3 in amino acids: CASSLILAADGELFF. The CDR3 region has the DNA TGTGCCAGCAGCTTAATACTAGCGGCTGACGGGGAGCTGTTTTTT. The chain has TRBV7-9 and TRBJ2-2, with 8 bases aligning to TRBD2. V shed 2 bases and J 7 bases; nucleotides not matched to a gene: 6. CDR3 length: 15 amino acids. CDR1 is SEHNR and CDR2 is FQNEAQ in the germline V gene (reference sequence).

This clonotype was observed at least ten times. Written as DNA, the CDR3 is TGCAGCGTTGAAGATCCCCTAGATAGCGAGGGAGAGACCCAGTACTTC. Its protein product is CSVEDPLDSEGETQYF. The chain uses TRBV29-1 and TRBJ2-5; possibly TRBD2 for D (5 bases). Germline V CDR1 and CDR2: SQVTM, ANQGSEA. The CDR3 covers 16 residues. Trimming took 0 bases from V and 4 from J, leaving 18 bases between them. The full variable domain, with the rest looked up from reference TRBV29-1 and TRBJ2-5, is SAVISQKPSRDICQRGTSLTIQCQVDSQVTMMFWYRQQPGQSLTLIATANQGSEATYESGFVIDKFPISRPNLTFSTLTVSNMSPEDSSIYLCSVEDPLDSEGETQYFGPGTRLLVL.

Many counts were recorded for this clonotype. V usage is TRBV12-3 or TRBV12-4 and J usage is TRBJ1-1; D is ambiguous. Trimming left V 2 bases short and J 6 bases short, with 7 bases between. The CDR3 loop spans 12 amino acids. The CDR3 here is CASSLYGAEAFF. CDR3 bases: TGTGCCAGCAGTTTATATGGAGCTGAAGCTTTCTTT.

This clonotype was observed a few times. The J gene is TRBJ1-1, the V gene TRBV5-6, with 7 bases lining up with TRBD1. Trimming removed 5 bases from V and 7 bases from J; junction bases left unmatched: 11. Per the germline V gene, CDR1 is SGHDT and CDR2 is YYEEEE. This CDR3 contains 14 residues. The CDR3 DNA is TGTGCCAGCAGTTACATAGGGACAGACGGTGAAGCTTTCTTT. It encodes CASSYIGTDGEAFF.

This clonotype came up many times. The J gene is TRBJ2-3, the V gene TRBV7-2; 13 bases agree with TRBD2. This CDR3 spans 16 amino acids. CDR1 SGHTA and CDR2 FQGNSA come from the germline V gene. Losses at the gene ends were 7 bases for V and 5 bases for J; bases not matched to a gene: 9. Here the CDR3 reads CASTRTSGSRGDTQYF. The CDR3 DNA is TGTGCCAGCACCAGGACTAGCGGGAGTAGGGGAGATACGCAGTATTTT. The whole variable domain, remainder taken from reference TRBV7-2 and TRBJ2-3, is GAGVSQSPSNKVTEKGKDVELRCDPISGHTALYWYRQSLGQGLEFLIYFQGNSAPDKSGLPSDRFSAERTGGSVSTLTIQRTQQEDSAVYLCASTRTSGSRGDTQYFGPGTRLTVL.

The chain recombines TRBV7-2 with TRBJ2-7, with a weak D call TRBD2 (5 bases). The CDR3 has 15 residues. Germline CDR1 reads SGHTA; CDR2 reads FQGNSA. V gave up 5 bases and J gave up 4 bases, with 18 bases separating them. Here the CDR3 reads CASSKWTEGAYEQYF. The CDR3 nucleotides are TGTGCCAGCAGCAAATGGACCGAGGGAGCTTACGAGCAGTACTTC.

This chain uses TRBV7-6 with TRBJ2-7, with 10 positions matching TRBD2. The V gene's germline CDR1 is SGHVS and CDR2 FNYEAQ. The length of the CDR3 is 15 residues. Trimming cost V 5 bases and J 2 bases; bases outside gene matches: 6. DNA for the CDR3: TGTGCCAGCAGCCTCCCTAGCGGGGGAACCTACGAGCAGTACTTC. Translation gives CASSLPSGGTYEQYF.

The genes are TRBV9 and TRBJ2-7; the D gene is possibly TRBD1 (5 bases). Trimming shortened V by 2 bases and J by 5 bases, and 14 bases separated the two germline ends. Looked up from germline, CDR1 is SGDLS and CDR2 is YYNGEE. The CDR3 has 14 residues. CDR3 sequence reads: CASSVDPGSHEQYF. The CDR3 DNA reads as TGTGCCAGCAGCGTGGACCCAGGGTCCCACGAGCAGTACTTC.

This clonotype was picked up a small number of times. This chain joins TRBV29-1 and TRBJ2-3; the D gene is possibly TRBD1 (5 bases). This CDR3 contains 12 residues. Trimming pared 6 bases from V and 4 bases from J, leaving 11 bases between. In germline, CDR1 is SQVTM, CDR2 ANQGSEA. This CDR3 is CSVDEGADTQYF. CDR3 DNA sequence: TGCAGCGTCGATGAAGGGGCAGATACGCAGTATTTT.

Many counts were recorded for this clonotype. The rearrangement links TRBV20-1 to TRBJ1-1, with D perhaps matching TRBD1 (5 bases). The length of the CDR3 is 13 residues. Germline CDR1 reads DFQATT; CDR2 reads SNEGSKA (reference sequence). The V end was cut by 1 base, the J end by 3 bases, with 9 bases between. The CDR3 region has the DNA TGCAGTGCTAGAGTACTCAGGGACACTGAAGCTTTCTTT. This gives the protein CSARVLRDTEAFF.

This clonotype appeared a few times. The V call is TRBV7-3, the J call TRBJ2-1, with 10 bases aligning to TRBD2. V trimming: 5 bases; J trimming: 5 bases; junction bases outside the gene matches: 9. The germline CDR1 and CDR2 sequences are SGHTA and FQGTGA. This CDR3 region has 16 residues. The CDR3 loop reads CASSPDSGRANNEQFF. The DNA for the CDR3 is TGTGCCAGCAGCCCTGACAGCGGGAGGGCCAACAATGAGCAGTTCTTC.

CDR3: CASSFWTSGGYNEQFF. In nucleotides, the CDR3 is TGTGCCAGCAGCTTTTGGACTAGCGGGGGCTACAATGAGCAGTTCTTC. The chain employs TRBV13 and TRBJ2-1, with 13 bases identical to TRBD2. V lost 3 bases to trimming and J lost 3 bases; unmatched junction nucleotides: 2. The CDR3 loop spans 16 amino acids. The V gene's germline CDR1 is PRHDT and CDR2 FYEKMQ (reference sequence).

This clonotype was counted only a few times. The rearrangement links TRBV25-1 to TRBJ2-3, with D perhaps TRBD1 (5 bases). The germline V gene encodes CDR1 MGHDK and CDR2 SYGVNS. The CDR3 consists of 11 residues. V was trimmed by 7 bases and J by 7 bases, leaving 9 bases between them. This CDR3 reads CASTGLHTQYF. The CDR3 nucleotides are TGTGCCAGCACAGGGTTACATACGCAGTATTTT.

The sample holds one count of this clonotype. The chain combines TRBV7-9 with TRBJ2-1; maybe TRBD2 (5 bases). The V gene's germline CDR1 is SEHNR and CDR2 FQNEAQ (reference sequence). The CDR3 loop spans 16 amino acids. V gave up 5 bases and J gave up 7 bases, with 21 bases separating them. This chain's CDR3 is CASSPPDRRVDNEQFF. The DNA for the CDR3 is TGTGCCAGCAGCCCACCCGATAGGCGGGTAGATAATGAGCAGTTCTTC.

This clonotype has more than one count but fewer than ten. This chain links TRBV14 with TRBJ2-1; D is unresolved. Germline-derived CDR1 and CDR2 are SGHDN and FVKESK. CDR3 size: 16 residues. Trimming cost V 1 base and J 6 bases, with 16 bases left between them. This CDR3 is CASSQVSGSYFNEQFF. CDR3 DNA sequence: TGTGCCAGCAGCCAAGTTTCCGGGTCCTACTTCAATGAGCAGTTCTTC.